This TCR beta chain was profiled in a study of shared clonotypes between healthy human individuals. Clones were read by immunoSEQ multiplex PCR, and TCRdb kept only the in-frame ones, dropping some. Of 2 million or so clones in the sample, roughly 95% are singletons; the top ten hold about 1.1%. The V gene's germline CDR1 is SGDLS and CDR2 YYNGEE. This CDR3 spans 20 amino acids. The V and J ends lost 3 bases and 0 bases respectively, with 25 bases between them. This clone was counted a single time. The naive CD8 subset, CD45RO-negative cells positively selected for CCR7, excluded terminally differentiated effector memory CD45RA+ cells.

This sequence originates from a man younger than 35 in good health. The chain couples TRBV9 to TRBJ1-3; the D is unclear. The sample was naive CD8+ T cells sorted from blood. For the CDR3, the DNA is TGTGCCAGCAGCGACCCCGCCGACATAGGGCCATTTTCCTCTGGAAACACCATATATTTT. Amino acid sequence: CASSDPADIGPFSSGNTIYF.